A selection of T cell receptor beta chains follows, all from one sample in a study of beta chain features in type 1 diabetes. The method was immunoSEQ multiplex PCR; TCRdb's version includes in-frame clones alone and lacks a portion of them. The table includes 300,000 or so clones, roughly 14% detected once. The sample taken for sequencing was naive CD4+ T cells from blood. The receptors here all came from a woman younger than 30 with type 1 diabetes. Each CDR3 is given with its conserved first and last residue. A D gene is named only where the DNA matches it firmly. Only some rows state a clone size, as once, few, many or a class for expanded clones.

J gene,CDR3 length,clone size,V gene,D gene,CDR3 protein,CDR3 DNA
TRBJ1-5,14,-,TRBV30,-,CAWGRGNSNQPQHF,TGTGCCTGGGGGAGGGGTAATAGCAATCAGCCCCAGCATTTT
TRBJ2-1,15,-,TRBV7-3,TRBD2,CASSSGTSPANEQFF,TGTGCCAGCAGCTCTGGGACTAGCCCTGCCAATGAGCAGTTCTTC
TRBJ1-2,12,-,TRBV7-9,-,CASSLREGGYTF,TGTGCCAGCAGCTTACGGGAGGGCGGCTACACCTTC
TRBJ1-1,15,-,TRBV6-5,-,CASSYRGQMNTEAFF,TGTGCCAGCAGTTACCGCGGCCAGATGAACACTGAAGCTTTCTTT
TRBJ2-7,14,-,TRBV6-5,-,CASSYRAGLYEQYF,TGTGCCAGCAGTTACCGGGCAGGACTGTACGAGCAGTACTTC
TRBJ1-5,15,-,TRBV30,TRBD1,CAWSTAGGRNQPQHF,TGTGCCTGGAGTACGGCAGGGGGACGCAATCAGCCCCAGCATTTT
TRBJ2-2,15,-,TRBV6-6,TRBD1,CASSSLIRQGSKLFF,TGTGCCAGCAGTTCCCTCATCCGACAGGGGTCAAAGCTGTTTTTT
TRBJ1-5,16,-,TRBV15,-,CATSRDSTVNNQPQHF,TGTGCCACCAGCAGAGACTCGACAGTAAACAATCAGCCCCAGCATTTT
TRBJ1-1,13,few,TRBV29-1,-,CSVQQVMNTEAFF,TGCAGCGTTCAACAGGTCATGAACACTGAAGCTTTCTTT
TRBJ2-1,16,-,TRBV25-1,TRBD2,CASGGEGLGIRNEQFF,TGTGCCAGCGGGGGGGAGGGACTAGGAATTAGAAATGAGCAGTTCTTC
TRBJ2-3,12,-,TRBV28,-,CASRGATDTQYF,TGTGCCAGCAGGGGGGCCACAGATACGCAGTATTTT
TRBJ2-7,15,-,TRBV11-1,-,CASSPAGTVFYEQYF,TGTGCCAGCAGCCCGGCGGGGACAGTATTTTACGAGCAGTACTTC
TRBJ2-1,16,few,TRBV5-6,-,CASHHRGTSVGNEQFF,TGTGCCAGCCACCACCGGGGGACTTCCGTGGGAAATGAGCAGTTCTTC
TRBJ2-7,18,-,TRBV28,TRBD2,CASSLPSGRAGRSYEQYF,TGTGCCAGCAGTTTACCTAGCGGGAGGGCCGGGCGTTCCTACGAGCAGTACTTC
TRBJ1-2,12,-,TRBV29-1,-,CSVETANYGYTF,TGCAGCGTTGAGACAGCGAACTATGGCTACACCTTC
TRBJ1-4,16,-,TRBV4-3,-,CASSQVVGGPTEKLFF,TGCGCCAGCAGCCAAGTGGTCGGGGGGCCGACTGAAAAACTGTTTTTT
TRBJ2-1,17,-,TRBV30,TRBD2,CAWSVHRTSGSYNEQFF,TGTGCCTGGAGTGTACACCGGACTAGCGGTTCCTACAATGAGCAGTTCTTC
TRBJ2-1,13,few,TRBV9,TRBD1,CASSVRTGTEQFF,TGTGCCAGCAGCGTAAGGACAGGGACTGAGCAGTTCTTC
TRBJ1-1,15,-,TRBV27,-,CASSTIGTMNTEAFF,TGTGCCAGCAGCACCATCGGGACAATGAACACTGAAGCTTTCTTT
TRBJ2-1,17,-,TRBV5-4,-,CASSPSTSVSSYNEQFF,TGTGCCAGCAGCCCTTCTACGAGCGTGAGCTCCTACAATGAGCAGTTCTTC
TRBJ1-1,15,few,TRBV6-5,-,CASSYVGLMNTEAFF,TGTGCCAGCAGTTACGTTGGCCTTATGAACACTGAAGCTTTCTTT
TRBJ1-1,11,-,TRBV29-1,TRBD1,CVATGRTEAFF,TGCGTGGCGACAGGGAGGACTGAAGCTTTCTTT
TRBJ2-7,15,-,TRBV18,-,CASSPGVAATYEQYF,TGTGCCAGCTCACCGGGAGTAGCGGCAACCTACGAGCAGTACTTC
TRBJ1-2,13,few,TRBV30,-,CAWTDRSFYGYTF,TGTGCCTGGACGGACAGAAGCTTCTATGGCTACACCTTC
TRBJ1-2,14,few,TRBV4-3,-,CASSRQGLHYGYTF,TGCGCCAGCAGCCGGCAGGGGTTGCACTATGGCTACACCTTC
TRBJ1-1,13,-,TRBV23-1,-,CASSTGRATEAFF,TGCGCCAGCAGCACAGGGAGGGCGACTGAAGCTTTCTTT
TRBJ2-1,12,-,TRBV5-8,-,CASSPDRLQQFF,TGTGCCAGCAGTCCCGATCGACTTCAACAGTTCTTC
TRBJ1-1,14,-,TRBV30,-,CAWMATGENTEAFF,TGTGCCTGGATGGCAACGGGGGAGAACACTGAAGCTTTCTTT
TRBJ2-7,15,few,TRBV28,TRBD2,CASSTSSGRVYEQYF,TGTGCCAGCAGTACCTCTAGCGGGAGGGTATACGAGCAGTACTTC
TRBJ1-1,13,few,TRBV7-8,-,CASSWALNTEAFF,TGTGCCAGCAGCTGGGCGTTGAACACTGAAGCTTTCTTT
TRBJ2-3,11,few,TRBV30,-,CAWKGERTQYF,TGTGCCTGGAAGGGAGAACGGACGCAGTATTTT
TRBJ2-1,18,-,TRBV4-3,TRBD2,CASSQGTTSGSVYNEQFF,TGCGCCAGCAGCCAGGGTACGACGAGCGGGAGTGTCTACAATGAGCAGTTCTTC
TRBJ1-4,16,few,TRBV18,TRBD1,CASSPQEGTGGEKLFF,TGTGCCAGCTCACCACAGGAAGGGACAGGAGGTGAAAAACTGTTTTTT
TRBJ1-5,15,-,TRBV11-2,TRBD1,CASSPRTGDSQPQHF,TGTGCCAGCAGCCCCCGGACAGGGGATAGCCAGCCCCAGCATTTT
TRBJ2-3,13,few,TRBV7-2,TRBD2,CASRGRAENTQYF,TGTGCCAGCAGAGGGAGGGCCGAAAATACGCAGTATTTT
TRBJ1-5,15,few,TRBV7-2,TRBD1,CASSLGTGGNQPQHF,TGTGCCAGCAGCTTAGGGACAGGGGGGAATCAGCCCCAGCATTTT
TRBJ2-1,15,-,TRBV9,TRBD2,CASSVAASGHNEQFF,TGTGCCAGCAGCGTAGCGGCTAGCGGGCACAATGAGCAGTTCTTC
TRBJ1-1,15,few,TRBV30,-,CAWSSPTGANTEAFF,TGTGCCTGGAGTTCACCGACAGGAGCGAACACTGAAGCTTTCTTT
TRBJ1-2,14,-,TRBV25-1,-,CASSEWPASYGYTF,TGTGCCAGCAGTGAATGGCCCGCCAGCTATGGCTACACCTTC
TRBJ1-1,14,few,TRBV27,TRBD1,CASSPRGRYTEAFF,TGTGCCAGCAGTCCCAGGGGGAGGTACACTGAAGCTTTCTTT
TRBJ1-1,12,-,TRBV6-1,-,CASSNFFTEAFF,TGTGCCAGCAGTAACTTCTTTACGGAAGCTTTCTTT
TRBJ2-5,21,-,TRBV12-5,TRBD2,CASGRREKSSGRGVPQETQYF,TGTGCTAGTGGTCGCCGGGAGAAATCTAGCGGGAGAGGAGTACCCCAAGAGACCCAGTACTTC
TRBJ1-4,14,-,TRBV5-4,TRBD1,CASSTGTANEKLFF,TGTGCCAGCAGTACCGGGACAGCTAATGAAAAACTGTTTTTT
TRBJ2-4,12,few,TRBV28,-,CASTPEGGIQYF,TGTGCCAGCACTCCTGAAGGGGGCATTCAGTACTTC
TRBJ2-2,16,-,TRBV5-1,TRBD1,CASSWRTGGSTGELFF,TGCGCCAGCAGCTGGCGGACAGGGGGAAGCACCGGGGAGCTGTTTTTT
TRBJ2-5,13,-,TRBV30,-,CACFSSGEETQYF,TGTGCCTGCTTCTCTTCGGGAGAGGAGACCCAGTACTTC
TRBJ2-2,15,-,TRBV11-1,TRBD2,CASSSRLAYTGELFF,TGTGCCAGCAGCTCCCGACTAGCCTACACCGGGGAGCTGTTTTTT
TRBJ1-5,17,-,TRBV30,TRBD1,CAWSVPSGTGGRQPQHF,TGTGCCTGGAGTGTACCCTCGGGGACAGGGGGTAGACAGCCCCAGCATTTT
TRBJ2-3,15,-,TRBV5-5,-,CAASPGGRGTDTQYF,TGTGCCGCCTCTCCAGGGGGGCGCGGGACAGATACGCAGTATTTT
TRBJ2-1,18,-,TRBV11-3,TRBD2,CASSSPGRLAGVGNEQFF,TGTGCCAGCAGCTCACCTGGCCGACTAGCGGGAGTGGGCAATGAGCAGTTCTTC
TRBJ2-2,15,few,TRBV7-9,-,CASSWDTSNTGELFF,TGTGCCAGCAGCTGGGACACCTCGAACACCGGGGAGCTGTTTTTT
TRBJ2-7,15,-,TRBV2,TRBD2,CACSQLAQSSYEQYF,TGTGCCTGCTCACAACTAGCGCAAAGCTCCTACGAGCAGTACTTC
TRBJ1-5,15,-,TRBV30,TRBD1,CAWSPTGSIGQPQHF,TGTGCCTGGAGTCCGACAGGGAGTATCGGTCAGCCCCAGCATTTT
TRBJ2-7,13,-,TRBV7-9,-,CASTLTRSYEQYF,TGTGCCAGCACCTTGACACGTTCCTACGAGCAGTACTTC
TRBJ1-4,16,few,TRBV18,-,CASSPLQAKTNEKLFF,TGTGCCAGCTCCCCTCTGCAGGCGAAGACTAATGAAAAACTGTTTTTT
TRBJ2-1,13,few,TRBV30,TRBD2,CAWSAGVFNEQFF,TGTGCCTGGTCAGCGGGAGTGTTCAATGAGCAGTTCTTC
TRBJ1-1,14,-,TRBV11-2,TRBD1,CASSFQGAGTEAFF,TGTGCCAGCAGCTTTCAGGGGGCGGGCACTGAAGCTTTCTTT
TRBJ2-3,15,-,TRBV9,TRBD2,CASSARLAGLDTQYF,TGTGCCAGCAGCGCGAGACTAGCGGGCTTAGATACGCAGTATTTT
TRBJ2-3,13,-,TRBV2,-,CASSLQGSDTQYF,TGTGCCAGCAGCTTACAGGGTTCAGATACGCAGTATTTT
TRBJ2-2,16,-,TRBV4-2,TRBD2,CASSQASGRNTGELFF,TGTGCCAGCAGCCAAGCTAGCGGGAGAAACACCGGGGAGCTGTTTTTT